This T cell receptor (beta chain) was captured in a study of T-cell memory formation after mild COVID-19. Background on the study: In these data, TCR clusters were largely donor specific. General study findings and limits: Second-wave clones with a day 37 peak had unconfirmed SARS-CoV-2 specificity. Later expanders leaned CD4+, whereas day 15 to 85 contracting clones were balanced CD4/CD8.

Germline CDR1 SEHNR, CDR2 FQNEAQ (reference sequence). The V and J ends lost 5 bases and 4 bases respectively, with 17 bases between them. The CDR3 covers 15 residues. Remarks on this clonotype: Its antigen is not known.

From 5'RACE with constant-segment primers came TCR alpha and TCR beta cDNA libraries that carried sample barcodes and UMIs. TCRdb independently ran MiXCR on the 5' RACE reads; one entry per CDR3 protein. The sample lists around 430,000 distinct CDR3 sequences, 16% seen once, with approximately 21% in the top ten. The J gene is TRBJ1-1, the V gene TRBV7-9; possibly TRBD1 for D (5 bases). This clonotype was sampled from a man aged 18-30 years who had mild COVID-19 (a few samples of this study predate the infection). Cell type and time point are not known. Sequences were obtained from PBMCs or a T cell subset sorted from them (not recorded which). The CDR3 loop reads CASSRRGVSGTEAFF. CDR3 in DNA: TGTGCCAGCAGCCGTAGGGGAGTGTCGGGCACTGAAGCTTTCTTT.